This is a list of T cell receptor beta chains from one sample in a study of blood T cell repertoires in COVID-19. Only in-frame clones appear in the TCRdb table, and some are missing; sequencing was by immunoSEQ multiplex PCR. Of 100,000 to 120,000 clones listed, around 76% are singletons. The sequencing sample was made of peripheral blood. The receptor set was obtained from a woman aged 70 to 79 with acute or convalescent COVID-19. Each CDR3 is given with its conserved first and last residue. Rows give clone size only sometimes, using once, few, many, or a class for an expanded clone.

>once|TRBV2
CASPKDQGLTDTQYF
>-|TRBV28
CASSSGLNYEQYF
>few|TRBV29-1
CSVEDLEQGNTEAFF
>-|TRBV5-1
CASSPIRGGYEQYF
>-|TRBV15
CATRGQGAINEQFF
>-|TRBV3-1/TRBV3-2
CASSQEATGPRGAEAFF
>-|TRBV10-2
CASRDRGASSPLHF
>-|TRBV12-3/TRBV12-4
CASSFGSLYEQYF
>once|TRBV6-6
CASSEGQAWANVLTF
>-|TRBV28
CASKAGRYSNQPQHF
>-|TRBV2
CASSAPRTGAFPKNIQYF
>-|TRBV6-6
CASSYRTAEAFF
>once|TRBV6-5
CASSSISTGLSYEQYF
>-|TRBV24-1
CATSDLPGLAESTDTQYF
>-|TRBV2
CASSESGRGEAFF
>-|TRBV19
CASSIRTGPYEQYF
>few|TRBV29-1
CSAVISGAGEQYF
>few|TRBV7-9
CASSLESTGGYEQFF
>-|TRBV30
CARRAGRTFSGNTIYF
>-|TRBV4-1
CASSVRSGGKLFF